The source of this TCR beta chain is a study of T cells after yellow fever vaccination. Study context: Those fractions that held only low numbers of cells were prepared using the SMART-Seq v4 Ultra Low Input RNA kit. Points from the study as a whole: Peak timing came faster in the weaker secondary response, day 5 versus 15.

This clonotype was observed a handful of times. Its specificity is unknown. The CDR3 contains 15 residues. The ends lost 4 bases at V and 5 bases at J; junction bases unmatched: 7. CDR1 is SGHKS, CDR2 YYEKEE, per germline (reference sequence). UMIs and a universal primer site were added when TCR cDNA was made by 5'RACE template switching. TCRdb ran MiXCR on the 5' RACE reads and lists one entry per CDR3 protein. The table includes roughly 150,000 distinct CDR3 sequences, more than 5.5% detected once. The source of this sequence is a man aged 18 to 29 who received the YFV17D yellow fever vaccine. This chain connects TRBV5-5 to TRBJ1-5; TRBD1 matches at 9 bases. The sequencing here drew on CD4+ T cells sorted from PBMCs, taken 4 to 5 days after the first yellow fever vaccination. The CDR3 is CASSRDRVTYQPQHF. CDR3 coding DNA: TGTGCCAGCAGCCGGGACAGGGTAACGTATCAGCCCCAGCATTTT. Combining the CDR3 with reference TRBV5-5 and TRBJ1-5 gives the whole variable domain DAGVTQSPTHLIKTRGQQVTLRCSPISGHKSVSWYQQVLGQGPQFIFQYYEKEERGRGNFPDRFSARQFPNYSSELNVNALLLGDSALYLCASSRDRVTYQPQHFGDGTRLSIL.